This passage covers 12 T cell receptor beta chains from one sample sequenced in a study of T cell clonotyping in hematopoietic cell transplantation. Assay used: immunoSEQ multiplex PCR; TCRdb lists only in-frame clones, some missing. The sample yields tens of thousands of clones, 95% seen once. Material: peripheral blood mononuclear cells. The receptors were sampled from a man aged 30 to 39 in good health. Some clones in this sample may be carry-over from other donors' samples.

The table lists this clone with a count of one. V gene TRBV5-4 combines with J gene TRBJ1-1, with 7 bases aligning to TRBD1. Trimming at V came to 4 bases and at J to 7 bases, leaving 10 bases not matched to a gene. The CDR3 totals 14 residues. Germline CDR1 reads SGHNT; CDR2 reads YYREEE (reference sequence). CDR3 loop: CASSTNYGQVEAFF. In nucleotides, the CDR3 is TGTGCCAGCAGCACCAACTACGGACAGGTTGAAGCTTTCTTT. The complete variable domain, with remaining parts taken from reference TRBV5-4 and TRBJ1-1, reads ETGVTQSPTHLIKTRGQQVTLRCSSQSGHNTVSWYQQALGQGPQFIFQYYREEENGRGNFPPRFSGLQFPNYSSELNVNALELDDSALYLCASSTNYGQVEAFFGQGTRLTVV.

The chain employs TRBV19 and TRBJ1-4, with D possibly TRBD1 on 5 matching bases. V was trimmed by 7 bases and J by 0 bases, leaving 12 bases between them. The germline V gene has CDR1 LNHDA and CDR2 SQIVND (reference sequence). The CDR3 sequence is 15 residues long. CDR3 sequence reads: CASNQGPATNEKLFF. The CDR3 bases are TGTGCCAGTAATCAGGGACCAGCAACTAATGAAAAACTGTTTTTT.

V gene TRBV10-1 combines with J gene TRBJ2-7; TRBD1 agrees at 11 bases. The junction had 7 bases not matched to a gene; V was cut back by 0 bases and J by 6 bases. The CDR3 covers 16 residues. Germline CDR1 and CDR2: WNHNN and SYGVQD (reference sequence). In nucleotides, the CDR3 is TGCGCCAGCAGTGAGTCTGGGGGGACAGGGGGAGGCGAGCAGTACTTC. It codes for CASSESGGTGGGEQYF.

This chain uses TRBV5-1 with TRBJ2-3, with D unresolved. The CDR3 length is 12 residues. CDR1 is SGHRS and CDR2 is YFSETQ in the germline V gene. Deletions cut 6 bases from V and 4 bases from J, with 9 bases between. The CDR3 here is CASKNYADTQYF. CDR3 nucleotide sequence: TGCGCCAGCAAAAATTATGCAGATACGCAGTATTTT.

This chain joins TRBV11-3 and TRBJ2-1; 7 nucleotides agree with TRBD2. V gave up 1 base and J gave up 4 bases; unmatched junction bases: 7. Germline CDR1 is SGHNT and CDR2 is YENEEA. The CDR3 covers 16 residues. The CDR3 DNA sequence: TGTGCCAGCAGCTTAGGGGGGACTACTATTTACAATGAGCAGTTCTTC. Translation: CASSLGGTTIYNEQFF. The full variable domain, in which reference TRBV11-3 and TRBJ2-1 provide the parts outside the CDR3, is EAGVVQSPRYKIIEKKQPVAFWCNPISGHNTLYWYLQNLGQGPELLIRYENEEAVDDSQLPKDRFSAERLKGVDSTLKIQPAELGDSAVYLCASSLGGTTIYNEQFFGPGTRLTVL.

To note about this clone: The same CDR3 is also encoded by other DNA sequences in this sample. This sequence joins TRBV6-5 and TRBJ1-1, with D unclear. Germline V gives CDR1 MNHEY, CDR2 SVGAGI. The V gene lost 2 bases and the J gene lost 7 bases, with 5 bases spanning the gap. This CDR3 comprises 11 residues. The chain's CDR3 is CASSYGGEAFF. CDR3 DNA: TGTGCCAGCAGTTACGGAGGTGAAGCTTTCTTT.

The rearrangement joins TRBV10-3 to TRBJ2-7, with D hard to call. CDR3 length equals 11 residues. Between the trimmed V and J ends, which lost 4 bases and 1 base, there was a span of 2 bases. Germline-derived CDR1 and CDR2 are ENHRY and SYGVKD. CDR3 coding DNA: TGTGCCATCAGTGGGTCCTACGAGCAGTACTTC. Translated: CAISGSYEQYF.

V is TRBV12-5 and J is TRBJ2-2; D gene ambiguous. Per the germline V gene, CDR1 is LGHNT and CDR2 is FRNRAP. The CDR3 runs 17 residues. Trimming removed 0 bases from V and 0 bases from J, with 11 bases in between. The CDR3 bases are TGTGCTAGTGGTTTGGTAAACGGATTCTCGAACACCGGGGAGCTGTTTTTT. Translation gives CASGLVNGFSNTGELFF. The full variable domain, its missing parts supplied by reference TRBV12-5 and TRBJ2-2, is DARVTQTPRHKVTEMGQEVTMRCQPILGHNTVFWYRQTMMQGLELLAYFRNRAPLDDSGMPKDRFSAEMPDATLATLKIQPSEPRDSAVYFCASGLVNGFSNTGELFFGEGSRLTVL.

The rearrangement links TRBV4-3 to TRBJ1-5; D is uncertain. Germline V lookup: CDR1 LGHNA, CDR2 YSLEER. Trimming cost V 0 bases and J 6 bases, with 12 bases left between them. CDR3 length: 15 amino acids. For the CDR3, the DNA is TGCGCCAGCAGCCAAGAGAGTGGGGTTGGTCAGCCCCAGCATTTT. Amino acids: CASSQESGVGQPQHF.

The rearrangement uses TRBV19 and TRBJ2-7; 10 bases map to TRBD2. CDR1 is LNHDA, CDR2 SQIVND, per germline (reference sequence). The CDR3 extends over 15 amino acids. V gave up 1 base and J gave up 4 bases; unmatched junction bases: 4. DNA of the CDR3: TGTGCCAGTAGTATAGGCACTAGCGGGATTTACGAGCAGTACTTC. It codes for CASSIGTSGIYEQYF.

This clone came up once. The chain carries TRBV6-5 and TRBJ2-1; TRBD2 matches 9 bases. CDR1 is MNHEY, CDR2 SVGAGI, per germline. The trim removed 6 bases at V and 8 bases at J, leaving 11 bases unmatched. The CDR3 loop spans 15 amino acids. The CDR3 sequence is CASRMIAGVRDEQFF. In nucleotides, the CDR3 is TGTGCCAGCAGGATGATAGCGGGAGTAAGGGATGAGCAGTTCTTC.

CDR3 nucleotide sequence: TGTGCCAGCAGTGAACTAGCGGGGGGCCAAGAGACCCAGTACTTC. Protein sequence: CASSELAGGQETQYF. The chain links TRBV6-1 to TRBJ2-5; 11 positions agree with TRBD2. V gave up 2 bases and J gave up 1 base; unmatched junction bases: 0. Germline CDR1 is MNHNS and CDR2 is SASEGT. The CDR3 covers 15 residues.